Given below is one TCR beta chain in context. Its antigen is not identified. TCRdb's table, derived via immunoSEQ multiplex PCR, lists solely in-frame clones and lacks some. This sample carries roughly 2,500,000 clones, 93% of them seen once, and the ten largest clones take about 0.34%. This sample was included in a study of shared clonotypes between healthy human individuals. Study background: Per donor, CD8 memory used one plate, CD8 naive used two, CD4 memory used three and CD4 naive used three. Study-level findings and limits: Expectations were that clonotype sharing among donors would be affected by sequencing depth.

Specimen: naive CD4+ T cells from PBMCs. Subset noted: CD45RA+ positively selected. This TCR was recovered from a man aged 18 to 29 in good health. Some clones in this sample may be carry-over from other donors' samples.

The CDR3 region has the DNA TGTGCCAGCAGCTCGGTTGGGCGGGAGCCAGAGACCCAGTACTTC. Translating it yields CASSSVGREPETQYF. The chain recombines TRBV6-1 with TRBJ2-5, with 7 bases matching TRBD2. Germline values: CDR1 MNHNS, CDR2 SASEGT. The junction had 11 bases not matched to a gene; V was cut back by 6 bases and J by 4 bases. The CDR3 runs to 15 residues.